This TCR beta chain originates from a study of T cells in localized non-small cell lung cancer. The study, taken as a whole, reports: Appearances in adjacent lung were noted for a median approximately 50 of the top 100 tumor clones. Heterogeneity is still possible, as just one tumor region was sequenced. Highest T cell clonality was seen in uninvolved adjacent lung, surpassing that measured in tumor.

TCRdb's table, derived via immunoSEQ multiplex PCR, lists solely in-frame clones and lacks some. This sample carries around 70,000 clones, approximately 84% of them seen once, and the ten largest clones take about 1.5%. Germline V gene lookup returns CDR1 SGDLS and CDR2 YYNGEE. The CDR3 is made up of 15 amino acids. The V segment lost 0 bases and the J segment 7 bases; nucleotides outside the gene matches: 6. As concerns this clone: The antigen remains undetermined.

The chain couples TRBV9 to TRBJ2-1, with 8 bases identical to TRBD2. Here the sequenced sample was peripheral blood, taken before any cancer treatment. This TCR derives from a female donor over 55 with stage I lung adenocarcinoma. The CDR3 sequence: CASSVAAGTRNEQFF. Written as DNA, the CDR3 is TGTGCCAGCAGCGTAGCGGCAGGGACTAGGAATGAGCAGTTCTTC.